This TCR beta chain was profiled in a study of shared clonotypes between healthy human individuals. Overall study: Donors, aged 18 to 49, were a couple of women and a few men.

The table came from immunoSEQ multiplex PCR; TCRdb's copy has only in-frame clones and leaves some out. The profile covers over 2 million clones, with 92% appearing a single time and approximately 0.4% taken by the ten largest. The sample was naive CD4+ T cells from PBMCs. Subset meaning: CD45RA+ positively selected. This TCR came from a young man in good health. Some clones in this sample may be carry-over from other donors' samples.

The CDR3 nucleotides are TGTGCCAGCAGACTAGCGCGAGAGACCCAGTACTTC. It is translated as CASRLARETQYF. V usage is TRBV2 and J usage is TRBJ2-5; 7 bases line up with TRBD2. The junction had 2 bases not matched to a gene; V was cut back by 6 bases and J by 4 bases. Germline-derived CDR1 and CDR2 are SNHLY and FYNNEI. The CDR3 is 12 residues long.